A single T cell receptor (beta chain) is shown here with its context. Its target is not known. The template for TCR beta VDJ and CDR3 sequence profiling was genomic DNA. TCRdb recomputed calls from the reads with MiXCR, one row per CDR3 protein. This sample yields a few hundred thousand distinct CDR3 sequences, of which around 60% are seen a single time; 25% to 35% belongs to the top ten. The record originates from a study of CD8+CD57+ T cells in acquired aplastic anemia. Study background: Isolated CD4+ and CD8+ cells, once sorted, yielded DNA averaging roughly 3.2 ug. Reads per healthy sample averaged roughly 9.9 million (CD4+) and under 13 million (CD8+). Notes on the study in general: Patients and controls turned out to have approximately 29 CD8+ CDR3 sequences in common. CD8+ Simpson's diversity showed no significant patient-control difference.

Trimming stripped 0 bases from V and 4 bases from J, with 7 bases between. Germline-derived CDR1 and CDR2 are LNHDA and SQIVND (reference sequence). This CDR3 contains 13 residues. The V call is TRBV19, the J call TRBJ2-7, with TRBD1 as a possible D gene (5 bases). The TCR originated in a human donor in good health. Sequences were obtained from sorted CD4+, CD8+, or CD8+CD57+ T cells (not recorded which) from PBMCs. The CDR3: CASSIDRTYEQYF. The CDR3 nucleotides read TGTGCCAGTAGTATAGACAGGACATACGAGCAGTACTTC.